These T cell receptor beta chains were read from a single sample in a study of radiation and T cells in renal cell carcinoma. The protocol was immunoSEQ multiplex PCR, while the TCRdb copy is restricted to in-frame clones and leaves out a portion. The table shows under 20,000 clones, with around 63% occurring only once. Sequences were derived from tumor tissue, sampled from a patient whose treatment included radiotherapy and nephrectomy. These receptors came from an older woman with renal cell carcinoma. CDR3s include the opening cysteine and the closing phenylalanine or tryptophan. The D gene is left open where the match is weak. A clone size is listed for some rows: how often the clone was seen (once, few, many), or a class if it is expanded.

>TRBJ2-2|-|TRBV9|TRBD2
CASRTGLAVNTGELFF
TGTGCCAGCAGGACGGGGCTAGCGGTGAACACCGGGGAGCTGTTTTTT
>TRBJ2-7|-|TRBV30|TRBD2
CAWMTSGGDYEQYF
TGTGCCTGGATGACTAGCGGGGGGGACTACGAGCAGTACTTC
>TRBJ2-3|-|TRBV5-1|TRBD2
CASSLGGGHFTDTQYF
TGCGCCAGCAGCTTGGGCGGGGGGCACTTCACAGATACGCAGTATTTT
>TRBJ2-1|few|TRBV7-2|-
CASSLRVVPYNEQFF
TGTGCCAGCAGCCTGAGGGTCGTTCCATACAATGAGCAGTTCTTC
>TRBJ1-1|-|TRBV4-3|-
CASSQVGRGRQAGRGTEAFF
TGCGCCAGCAGCCAAGTGGGGCGGGGTCGACAGGCGGGGAGAGGAACTGAAGCTTTCTTT
>TRBJ1-3|-|TRBV29-1|TRBD1
CSVEEPPPDRGGNTIYF
TGCAGCGTTGAAGAACCCCCCCCGGACAGGGGCGGAAACACCATATATTTT
>TRBJ2-3|-|TRBV7-2|-
CASSYNPQTDTQYF
TGTGCCAGCAGCTATAACCCACAAACAGATACGCAGTATTTT
>TRBJ2-1|-|TRBV7-6|TRBD1
CASSSGQGYEQFF
TGTGCCAGCAGCTCCGGACAGGGATATGAGCAGTTCTTC
>TRBJ2-7|-|TRBV5-6|-
CASSPVGAGKSYEQYF
TGTGCCAGCTCTCCCGTTGGGGCAGGGAAGTCCTACGAGCAGTACTTC
>TRBJ2-7|-|TRBV7-2|TRBD1
CASSLRGRGSYEQYF
TGTGCCAGCAGCTTACGGGGCAGGGGGTCCTACGAGCAGTACTTC
>TRBJ2-5|-|TRBV7-2|TRBD2
CASSLTASGDQETQYF
TGTGCCAGCAGCTTAACGGCTAGCGGGGACCAAGAGACCCAGTACTTC
>TRBJ2-2|-|TRBV5-1|-
CASRQTVTGELFF
TGCGCCAGCAGACAGACCGTCACCGGGGAGCTGTTTTTT
>TRBJ2-3|-|TRBV11-2|TRBD2
CASSPRGGQTDTQYF
TGTGCCAGCAGCCCCCGGGGGGGGCAAACAGATACGCAGTATTTT
>TRBJ2-1|few|TRBV7-9|TRBD2
CASSPPGRGGDNEQFF
TGTGCCAGCAGCCCCCCAGGAAGGGGAGGGGACAATGAGCAGTTCTTC
>TRBJ2-3|-|TRBV6-5|-
CASSSVGDAQYF
TGTGCCAGCAGCTCCGTGGGTGATGCGCAGTATTTT
>TRBJ2-3|few|TRBV5-5|-
CASTPPGVTDTQYF
TGTGCCAGCACTCCCCCGGGGGTCACAGATACGCAGTATTTT